The present entry profiles one T cell receptor (beta chain) with its context. Antigen: not known. Read sequence stops 3 residues before the CDR3 end, and the germline J gene provides the missing end. The record originates from a study of Tregs in tolerant kidney transplant recipients. The germline V gene encodes CDR1 SNHLY and CDR2 FYNNEI. The CDR3 is 11 residues long. Trimming left V 6 bases short and J 5 bases short, with 8 bases between. Sequencing was performed with immunoSEQ multiplex PCR; in TCRdb, only in-frame clones are kept and a portion is missing. This sample contains roughly 14,000 clones. Recipients received nonmyeloablative bone marrow transplants from related graft donors, with transient mixed chimerism. Whole-study results and caveats: Some patients' samples used different primers over time, so nucleotide sequences weren't comparable. Biological reproducibility was not directly addressed, but technical replication error appeared minimal.

This rearrangement joins TRBV2 to TRBJ2-7; D remains unclear. The sequence came from a human patient who received a combined kidney and bone marrow transplant. Some T cells could come from the graft donor. The sequences come from CD8+ T cells from blood (PBMCs), collected 6 months after the transplant. This CDR3 is CASSQVDEQYF. The covered CDR3 bases are TGTGCCAGCAGCCAGGTGGACGAG.